The next 16 T cell receptor beta chains were all read from a single sample in a study of cytomegalovirus exposure and HLA in healthy donors. The PCR used 60 Vbeta and 13 Jbeta primers. Data came from immunoSEQ multiplex PCR; TCRdb stores just in-frame clones and leaves some out. The sample holds about 150,000 clones, roughly 79% seen once. The sample was PBMCs. All receptors derive from a male donor in good health and CMV-seronegative.

This clone was recorded only once. V and J are TRBV6-5 and TRBJ1-1, with a tentative D call TRBD1 (5 bases). CDR3 length: 16 amino acids. V lost 2 bases, J lost 6 bases, and 19 bases lay in between. The germline gives CDR1 MNHEY, CDR2 SVGAGI. CDR3 sequence reads: CASSYGPGSNGPEAFF. DNA for the CDR3: TGTGCCAGCAGTTACGGGCCAGGGTCGAACGGCCCTGAAGCTTTCTTT.

In its sample, this clone was seen a few times. J is TRBJ2-1 and V is TRBV10-2, with D possibly TRBD2 on 5 matching bases. Germline loops: CDR1 WSHSY, CDR2 SAAADI. V was pared by 7 bases and J by 3 bases, with 10 bases between. The CDR3 sequence is 13 residues long. CDR3 in DNA: TGCGCCAGCACGGGAATTCGCTACAATGAGCAGTTCTTC. Protein product: CASTGIRYNEQFF.

The genes are TRBV2 and TRBJ1-2; tentatively, D is TRBD1 (5 bases). Trimming took off 3 bases at V and 6 bases at J, with 11 bases between the two ends. The CDR3 is made up of 13 amino acids. The V gene's germline CDR1 is SNHLY and CDR2 FYNNEI. The CDR3 here is CASSDWGEDGYTF. Here the CDR3 DNA reads TGTGCCAGCAGTGATTGGGGGGAGGATGGCTACACCTTC.

J is TRBJ1-5 and V is TRBV27, with TRBD1 matching over 7 bases. The V gene end was trimmed by 1 base and the J gene end by 4 bases; junction bases not matched to a gene: 13. The CDR3 covers 18 residues. The germline V gene encodes CDR1 MNHEY and CDR2 SMNVEV (reference sequence). The CDR3 DNA reads as TGTGCCAGCAGTTTATGGCCAGGGGGGTCAGGGGGTAATCAGCCCCAGCATTTT. Amino acid sequence: CASSLWPGGSGGNQPQHF.

For the CDR3, the DNA is TGTGCCAGCAGCGGACAGTTTAATAATGAAAAACTGTTTTTT. Encoded protein: CASSGQFNNEKLFF. The rearrangement joins TRBV5-6 to TRBJ1-4; D might be TRBD1 (6 bases). The CDR3 has 14 amino acids. V lost 4 bases and J 4 bases, leaving 11 bases between the germline ends. Germline loops: CDR1 SGHDT, CDR2 YYEEEE.

The chain recombines TRBV27 with TRBJ2-1, with TRBD1 identical over 7 bases. The length of the CDR3 is 16 residues. V trimming: 2 bases; J trimming: 0 bases; junction bases outside the gene matches: 4. Germline loops: CDR1 MNHEY, CDR2 SMNVEV (reference sequence). The CDR3 loop reads CASSLNTGASYNEQFF. As DNA, the CDR3 is TGTGCCAGCAGTTTAAACACAGGGGCCTCCTACAATGAGCAGTTCTTC.

This clone was detected only a few times. CDR3 sequence: CASSQQGQDEKLFF. The CDR3 coding sequence is TGCGCCAGCAGCCAACAGGGACAGGATGAAAAACTGTTTTTT. This chain joins TRBV4-3 and TRBJ1-4; 8 bases fit TRBD1. Trimming at V came to 2 bases and at J to 6 bases, leaving 2 bases not matched to a gene. CDR1 and CDR2 from the germline V gene are LGHNA and YSLEER. The CDR3 covers 14 residues.

The rearrangement joins TRBV7-2 to TRBJ2-5, with TRBD2 matching over 14 bases. The trim removed 5 bases at V and 4 bases at J, leaving 6 bases unmatched. The CDR3 is made up of 16 amino acids. Germline-derived CDR1 and CDR2 are SGHTA and FQGNSA. The CDR3 DNA follows: TGTGCCAGCAGCCCGGGGACTAGCGGGAGTCGAGAGACCCAGTACTTC. This translates into CASSPGTSGSRETQYF. Filled out from reference TRBV7-2 and TRBJ2-5, the complete variable domain reads GAGVSQSPSNKVTEKGKDVELRCDPISGHTALYWYRQSLGQGLEFLIYFQGNSAPDKSGLPSDRFSAERTGGSVSTLTIQRTQQEDSAVYLCASSPGTSGSRETQYFGPGTRLLVL.

The chain has TRBV10-3 and TRBJ2-1, with TRBD2 matching over 7 bases. V shed 0 bases and J 7 bases; nucleotides not matched to a gene: 3. The CDR3 has 14 amino acids. Germline CDR1 ENHRY, CDR2 SYGVKD. The CDR3 sequence is CAISESQRGNEQFF. CDR3 nucleotides: TGTGCCATCAGTGAGTCGCAGCGGGGAAATGAGCAGTTCTTC.

The V gene is TRBV19, the J gene TRBJ1-2; 8 bases map to TRBD1. CDR1 LNHDA and CDR2 SQIVND come from the germline V gene (reference sequence). J lost 5 bases, V lost 3 bases, and 8 bases had no gene match. The CDR3 loop spans 15 amino acids. CDR3 sequence reads: CASSIPDREGYGYTF. CDR3 DNA sequence: TGTGCCAGTAGTATTCCGGACAGGGAGGGATATGGCTACACCTTC.

This sequence joins TRBV5-6 and TRBJ1-6; 10 bases align to TRBD1. J gave up 7 bases and V 5 bases, and 6 bases lay outside the gene matches. Germline CDR1 SGHDT, CDR2 YYEEEE. There are 15 residues in the CDR3. The CDR3 is CASSGDRGLNSPLHF. The CDR3 nucleotides read TGTGCCAGCAGTGGAGACAGGGGGCTCAATTCACCCCTCCACTTT.

The table lists this clone with a few counts. CDR3 DNA sequence: TGTGCCAGCAGTGAGGGAACAGGGAGCTATGGCTACACCTTC. Its protein is CASSEGTGSYGYTF. The genes are TRBV6-4 and TRBJ1-2, with D possibly being TRBD1 (6 bases). Germline assignment: CDR1 MRHNA and CDR2 SNTAGT. The V end lost 3 bases, the J end lost 4 bases, and 12 bases lay between the germline ends. The CDR3 contains 14 residues.

The chain carries TRBV7-2 and TRBJ2-5; tentatively, D is TRBD1 (5 bases). Germline V CDR1 and CDR2: SGHTA, FQGNSA. This CDR3 has 15 amino acids. Trimming pared 0 bases from V and 4 bases from J, leaving 12 bases between. The CDR3 is CASSLASQGVETQYF. In DNA form, the CDR3 reads TGTGCCAGCAGCTTAGCGTCCCAGGGTGTAGAGACCCAGTACTTC.

The rearrangement links TRBV2 to TRBJ1-1; tentatively, D is TRBD1 (5 bases). CDR3 length: 14 residues. V gave up 5 bases and J gave up 0 bases, with 10 bases separating them. Germline values: CDR1 SNHLY, CDR2 FYNNEI. The CDR3 DNA is TGTGCCAGCAGTCTCAGGGCCATGAACACTGAAGCTTTCTTT. Translating it yields CASSLRAMNTEAFF.

V is TRBV30 and J is TRBJ2-1; D perhaps matches TRBD2 (6 bases). CDR1 GTSNPN and CDR2 SVGIG come from the germline V gene (reference sequence). Deletions cut 4 bases from V and 5 bases from J, with 12 bases between. The CDR3 is made up of 13 amino acids. The CDR3 loop is CAWTAGYDNEQFF. Written as DNA, the CDR3 is TGTGCCTGGACGGCGGGGTACGACAATGAGCAGTTCTTC.

This clone was seen more than once but under ten times. The chain has TRBV7-2 and TRBJ2-7, with 8 bases identical to TRBD1. This CDR3 contains 16 residues. Trimming cost V 1 base and J 5 bases; bases outside gene matches: 10. Germline CDR1 SGHTA, CDR2 FQGNSA. Written as DNA, the CDR3 is TGTGCCAGCAGCTTAGGACGGCGACAGGGGTCCCACGAGCAGTACTTC. Translated: CASSLGRRQGSHEQYF.